This entry lists 10 T cell receptor beta chains sequenced from one sample in a study of control samples from healthy donors and cancer patients. This table comes from immunoSEQ multiplex PCR, and its TCRdb copy is limited to in-frame clones, with some not included. Of roughly 160,000 clones listed, 80% to 90% were seen once; the top ten hold around 5%. Sequencing was performed on blood. All receptors come from a woman aged 25 to 39 in good health.

This clone was detected only once. J is TRBJ1-2 and V is TRBV15, with a weak D call TRBD1 (5 bases). Looked up from germline, CDR1 is LNHNV and CDR2 is YYDKDF (reference sequence). V was shortened by 1 base and J by 3 bases, with 9 bases between the two germline ends. The CDR3 has 14 residues. The CDR3 sequence is CATSRGDRYYGYTF. The CDR3 DNA is TGTGCCACCAGCAGAGGGGACCGCTACTATGGCTACACCTTC.

V and J are TRBV5-4 and TRBJ2-5; perhaps TRBD2 as D (6 bases). Trimming removed 4 bases at V and 2 bases at J, with 15 bases between. This CDR3 is 15 amino acids long. CDR1 and CDR2 from the germline V gene are SGHNT and YYREEE (reference sequence). The CDR3 reads CASSPGRGLQETQYF. The DNA of the CDR3 is TGTGCCAGCAGCCCCGGCCGGGGGTTGCAAGAGACCCAGTACTTC.

The chain couples TRBV7-2 to TRBJ1-1; D is perhaps TRBD1 (5 bases). Per germline, CDR1 SGHTA and CDR2 FQGNSA. V was shortened by 1 base and J by 8 bases, with 11 bases between the two germline ends. This CDR3 contains 13 residues. This CDR3 reads CASSLGTKGEAFF. The CDR3 coding sequence is TGTGCCAGCAGCTTAGGGACAAAGGGGGAAGCTTTCTTT.

This clone showed up just once. The V call is TRBV3-1 (or the pseudogene TRBV3-2), the J call TRBJ2-7; unclear D gene. Trimming stripped 1 base from V and 5 bases from J, with 6 bases between. Per germline, CDR1 LGHDT and CDR2 YNNKEL (reference sequence). The CDR3 runs to 12 residues. CDR3 sequence (DNA): TGTGCCAGCAGCCAAGCTGGGAACGAGCAGTACGTC. It is translated as CASSQAGNEQYV.

The gene calls are TRBV15 and TRBJ2-1; D is undetermined. The CDR3 runs 15 residues. The germline CDR1 and CDR2 sequences are LNHNV and YYDKDF (reference sequence). Trimming shortened V by 1 base and J by 0 bases, and 7 bases separated the two germline ends. CDR3 sequence (DNA): TGTGCCACCAGCAGAGTGGTGAACTCCTACAATGAGCAGTTCTTC. Protein product: CATSRVVNSYNEQFF.

The V and J genes are TRBV5-6 and TRBJ1-1; 7 nucleotides agree with TRBD1. The junction had 8 bases not matched to a gene; V was cut back by 5 bases and J by 4 bases. The CDR3 loop spans 14 amino acids. Germline CDR1 is SGHDT and CDR2 is YYEEEE. In DNA form, the CDR3 reads TGTGCCAGCAGACTAGGGGGCCGGGGCACTGAAGCTTTCTTT. This sequence encodes CASRLGGRGTEAFF.

The chain uses TRBV9 and TRBJ2-3; D is possibly TRBD1 (6 bases). From germline, CDR1 is SGDLS and CDR2 YYNGEE. Between the trimmed V and J ends, which lost 0 bases and 2 bases, there was a span of 10 bases. The CDR3 consists of 15 residues. CDR3 bases: TGTGCCAGCAGCGTAGGGGGGACATTCACAGATACGCAGTATTTT. Translating it yields CASSVGGTFTDTQYF.

This chain uses TRBV19 with TRBJ2-2, with D maybe TRBD1 (5 bases). The CDR3 loop spans 14 amino acids. Trimming stripped 7 bases from V and 4 bases from J, with 13 bases between. The germline CDR1 and CDR2 sequences are LNHDA and SQIVND (reference sequence). CDR3 in amino acids: CASTWQGTTGELFF. The CDR3 nucleotides read TGTGCCAGTACGTGGCAGGGAACCACCGGGGAGCTGTTTTTT.

J is TRBJ1-4 and V is TRBV2; D perhaps matches TRBD1 (6 bases). Per the germline V gene, CDR1 is SNHLY and CDR2 is FYNNEI. The CDR3 has 17 amino acids. The V gene lost 8 bases and the J gene lost 8 bases, with 27 bases spanning the gap. The CDR3 reads CASYGVSPDRSSEKLFF. CDR3 DNA sequence: TGTGCCAGCTACGGTGTAAGCCCCGACAGGTCTTCGGAAAAACTGTTTTTT.

The J gene is TRBJ2-5, the V gene TRBV29-1; no definite D call. V shed 4 bases and J shed 3 bases, with 6 bases lying between them. Per germline, CDR1 SQVTM and CDR2 ANQGSEA. The length of the CDR3 is 11 residues. The CDR3 sequence is CSVVLEETQYF. Here the CDR3 DNA reads TGCAGCGTTGTGTTAGAAGAGACCCAGTACTTC.